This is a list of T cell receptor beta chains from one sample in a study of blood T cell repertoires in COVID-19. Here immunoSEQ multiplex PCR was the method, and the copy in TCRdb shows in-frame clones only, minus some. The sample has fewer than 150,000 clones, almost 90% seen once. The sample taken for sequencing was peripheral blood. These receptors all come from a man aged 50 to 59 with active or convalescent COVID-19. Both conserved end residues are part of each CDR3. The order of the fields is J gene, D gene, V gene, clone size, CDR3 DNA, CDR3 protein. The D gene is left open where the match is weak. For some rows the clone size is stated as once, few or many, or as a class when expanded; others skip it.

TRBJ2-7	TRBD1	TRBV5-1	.	TGCGCCAGCAGCTTGGCAGGGGACAGGGGCTACGAGCAGTACTTC	CASSLAGDRGYEQYF
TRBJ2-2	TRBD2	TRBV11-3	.	TGTGCCAGCAGCTTAAGGGCGGGAGGTGTGGCCGGGGAGCTGTTTTTT	CASSLRAGGVAGELFF
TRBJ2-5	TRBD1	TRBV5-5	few	TGTGCCAGCAGCTTACAGGGGGCTGCGGGTGGAGAGACCCAGTACTTC	CASSLQGAAGGETQYF
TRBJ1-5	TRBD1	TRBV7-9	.	TGTGCCAGCAGCTCCGGGACAGGGGCATATAGCAATCAGCCCCAGCATTTT	CASSSGTGAYSNQPQHF
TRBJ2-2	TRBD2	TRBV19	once	TGTGCCAGTGCTAGCGGGAGGATAAACACCGGGGAGCTGTTTTTT	CASASGRINTGELFF
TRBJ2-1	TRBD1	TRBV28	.	TGTGCCAGCAGGTTCGGGACAGGGTGGCTCCGTCCCTCCTACAATGAGCAGTTCTTC	CASRFGTGWLRPSYNEQFF
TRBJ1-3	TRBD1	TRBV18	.	TGTGCCAGCTCACCAATGGGACAGGGGACTGGAAACACCATATATTTT	CASSPMGQGTGNTIYF
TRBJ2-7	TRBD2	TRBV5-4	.	TGTGCCAGCAGCGAAGGGGGACTAGCGGTGCTGGAGCAGTACTTC	CASSEGGLAVLEQYF
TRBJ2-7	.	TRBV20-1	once	TGCAGTGCGGGACTCGCCTACGAGCAGTACTTC	CSAGLAYEQYF
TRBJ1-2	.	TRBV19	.	TGTGCCAGTAGTGTCAGACAGTATGGCTACACCTTC	CASSVRQYGYTF
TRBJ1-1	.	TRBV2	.	TGTGCCAGCACTCAGCGGGCAGGGCTACTGGGGTCCACTGAAGCTTTCTTT	CASTQRAGLLGSTEAFF
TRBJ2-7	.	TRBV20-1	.	TGCAGTGCTGGTGTTGCCGGTAGCGGCACTGCTGGGGGGCAGTACTTC	CSAGVAGSGTAGGQYF
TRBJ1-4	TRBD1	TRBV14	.	TGTGCCAGCAGCCTGCGGACAGGCTCCCCAACTAATGAAAAACTGTTTTTT	CASSLRTGSPTNEKLFF
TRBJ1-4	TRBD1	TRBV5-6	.	TGTGCCAGCAGGTTGACAGGGGCGGGGGAAAAACTGTTTTTT	CASRLTGAGEKLFF
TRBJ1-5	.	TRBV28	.	TGTGCCAGCAGGGGGAGGACACTACCCAATCAGCCCCAGCATTTT	CASRGRTLPNQPQHF
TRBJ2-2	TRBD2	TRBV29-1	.	TGCAGCGTCTTTAGCGGGATTAACACCGGGGAGCTGTTTTTT	CSVFSGINTGELFF
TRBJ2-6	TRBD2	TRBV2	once	TGTGCCAGCAGAGGAACTCCGGGAGGCTCGGGCGGGGCCAACGTCCTGACTTTC	CASRGTPGGSGGANVLTF